This T cell receptor beta chain is drawn from a study of cytomegalovirus exposure and HLA in healthy donors. Study-level background: Per a later analysis, the approximately 690 first-cohort and over 90 validation repertoires shared one platform. Findings and caveats of the study: High sensitivity and specificity were reportedly achieved when the classifier diagnosed cytomegalovirus status. In vitro checks showed that three CMV-associated chains really do target CMV antigens. The study flagged some 170 TCR beta chains as cytomegalovirus-associated.

On this clone: Its antigen is unknown.

Only in-frame clones appear in the TCRdb table, and some are missing; sequencing was by immunoSEQ multiplex PCR. The sample carries about 120,000 clones, around 85% recorded once. The CDR3 totals 14 residues. CDR1 and CDR2 from the germline V gene are SGHAT and FQNNGV. Trimming stripped 1 base from V and 6 bases from J, with 10 bases between. This receptor was taken from a man younger than 35 in good health and CMV-seropositive. Input material: PBMCs. The genes are TRBV11-2 and TRBJ2-1, with TRBD1 as a possible D gene (5 bases). In DNA, the CDR3 is TGTGCCAGCAGCTTAGGGGGCCTCCCCAATGAGCAGTTCTTC. This gives the protein CASSLGGLPNEQFF. Using reference TRBV11-2 and TRBJ2-1 for the parts outside the CDR3, the full variable domain is EAGVAQSPRYKIIEKRQSVAFWCNPISGHATLYWYQQILGQGPKLLIQFQNNGVVDDSQLPKDRFSAERLKGVDSTLKIQPAKLEDSAVYLCASSLGGLPNEQFFGPGTRLTVL.